Listed below are T cell receptor beta chains from one sample, sequenced in a study of PD-L1 blockade in urothelial cancer. Clones were sequenced by immunoSEQ multiplex PCR, and TCRdb holds only the in-frame ones, with some missing. Here the sample spans 55,000 to 80,000 clones, more than 75% being singletons. The material was PBMCs, obtained around atezolizumab (anti-PD-L1) treatment. The receptors were sampled from a man aged 55 to 69 with urothelial cancer. The CDR3 runs from the conserved cysteine through the conserved F or W. A D gene is named only where the DNA matches it firmly.

NA	TRBJ1-4	TRBV28	TGTGCCAGCAGGGCAGGGTCGGCTAATGAAAAACTGTTTTTT	CASRAGSANEKLFF
TRBD1	TRBJ1-2	TRBV11-2	TGTGCCAGCAGCTTCCTGCCTCCGGGACAGGGATCTGGCTACACCTTC	CASSFLPPGQGSGYTF
NA	TRBJ1-6	TRBV7-9	TGTGCCAGCACCCCAACAGGGACCAATTCACCCCTCCACTTT	CASTPTGTNSPLHF
TRBD1	TRBJ1-1	TRBV30	TGTGCCTGGAGTGCACGACAGGGACGATACACTGAAGCTTTCTTT	CAWSARQGRYTEAFF
NA	TRBJ2-3	TRBV4-1	TGCGCCAGCAGCCACCCCCCTAGGGATACGCAGTATTTT	CASSHPPRDTQYF
NA	TRBJ2-5	TRBV7-7	TGTGCTAGCAGCTCTGAGGGTGGGACCCAGTACTTC	CASSSEGGTQYF
TRBD1	TRBJ1-5	TRBV7-9	TGTGCCAGCAGCCCCGGACAGGACCAGCCCCAGCATTTT	CASSPGQDQPQHF
NA	TRBJ1-1	TRBV5-1	TGCGCCAGCTCTTTGGAGATGAACACTGAAGCTTTCTTT	CASSLEMNTEAFF
TRBD1	TRBJ2-7	TRBV7-2	TGTGCCAGCAGCTCAGGACAGGACCTCACCTACGAGCAGTACTTC	CASSSGQDLTYEQYF
TRBD2	TRBJ2-1	TRBV7-2	TGTGCCAGCAGCCGCCGGGGCATAGCGGGGGGGTATTACAATGAGCAGTTCTTC	CASSRRGIAGGYYNEQFF
TRBD2	TRBJ2-1	TRBV9	TGTGCCAGCAGCGAAAGCGGGGGGGCCTACAATGAGCAGTTCTTC	CASSESGGAYNEQFF